Listed below are T cell receptor beta chains from one sample, sequenced in a study of T cell repertoires in ileal Crohn's disease. Measured with immunoSEQ multiplex PCR; TCRdb has only the in-frame clones, and not every one. The table records more than 11,000 clones, around 80% of them present only once. The sample was ileal tissue. These receptors all stem from an adult with Crohn's disease. The CDR3 runs from the conserved cysteine through the conserved F or W.

j_gene: TRBJ1-1; v_gene: TRBV2; len: 14; CDR3aa: CASSVFSGNTEAFF
j_gene: TRBJ2-5; v_gene: TRBV29-1; len: 16; CDR3aa: CSVATSGGFRQETQYF
j_gene: TRBJ2-7; v_gene: TRBV6-5; len: 14; CDR3aa: CASSYQTGPYEQYF
j_gene: TRBJ1-1; v_gene: TRBV2; len: 15; CDR3aa: CASGSPRRGNTEAFF
j_gene: TRBJ2-2; v_gene: TRBV5-1; len: 19; CDR3aa: CASSLVPTSGGANTGELFF
j_gene: TRBJ1-1; v_gene: TRBV11-2; len: 14; CDR3aa: CASSATPVSLRAFF
j_gene: TRBJ1-2; v_gene: TRBV6-5; len: 13; CDR3aa: CASRTGASYGYTF
j_gene: TRBJ2-7; v_gene: TRBV28; len: 13; CDR3aa: CASRDRGPYEQYF
j_gene: TRBJ2-2; v_gene: TRBV27; len: 16; CDR3aa: CASSLIGGSKSGELFF
j_gene: TRBJ2-1; v_gene: TRBV30; len: 16; CDR3aa: CAWSRSGTSVYNEQFF
j_gene: TRBJ1-5; v_gene: TRBV19; len: 13; CDR3aa: CASSKDRNQPQHF
j_gene: TRBJ1-2; v_gene: TRBV7-3; len: 17; CDR3aa: CASSSSPIGTGNYGYTF
j_gene: TRBJ1-5; v_gene: TRBV5-6; len: 13; CDR3aa: CASSARRYQPQHF
j_gene: TRBJ2-5; v_gene: TRBV7-2; len: 14; CDR3aa: CASSKRGGKETQYF
j_gene: TRBJ1-6; v_gene: TRBV6-1; len: 14; CDR3aa: CASSDGRSNSPLHF
j_gene: TRBJ2-7; v_gene: TRBV7-6; len: 14; CDR3aa: CASSPRGPSYEQYF
j_gene: TRBJ2-7; v_gene: TRBV5-1; len: 17; CDR3aa: CASSPSGVAGVPREQYF
j_gene: TRBJ1-4; v_gene: TRBV29-1; len: 12; CDR3aa: CSVGGVDEKLFF
j_gene: TRBJ1-1; v_gene: TRBV6-1; len: 15; CDR3aa: CASSEGSGWNTEAFF
j_gene: TRBJ2-7; v_gene: TRBV2; len: 14; CDR3aa: CASSVGGVSYEQYF
j_gene: TRBJ2-5; v_gene: TRBV4-2; len: 16; CDR3aa: CASSQLTRQTQETQYF
j_gene: TRBJ1-1; v_gene: TRBV6-6; len: 13; CDR3aa: CASSNTENTEAFF
j_gene: TRBJ2-2; v_gene: TRBV5-1; len: 16; CDR3aa: CASSLLGGTLTGELFF
j_gene: TRBJ2-7; v_gene: TRBV10-3; len: 13; CDR3aa: CAIGGGTGHEQYF
j_gene: TRBJ2-7; v_gene: TRBV27; len: 14; CDR3aa: CASSSGQGAREQYF
j_gene: TRBJ2-7; v_gene: TRBV6-1; len: 15; CDR3aa: CASSSTGSTRYEQYF
j_gene: TRBJ1-6; v_gene: TRBV19; len: 15; CDR3aa: CASKTGTMVASPLHF
j_gene: TRBJ1-1; v_gene: TRBV28; len: 14; CDR3aa: CASRLGGENTEAFF
j_gene: TRBJ2-2; v_gene: TRBV10-3; len: 14; CDR3aa: CAISRGSDTGELFF
j_gene: TRBJ2-7; v_gene: TRBV5-1; len: 13; CDR3aa: CASSFTRPGEQYF
j_gene: TRBJ2-7; v_gene: TRBV7-8; len: 16; CDR3aa: CASSLADRGEPYEQYF
j_gene: TRBJ2-3; v_gene: TRBV27; len: 14; CDR3aa: CASSTLRLTDTQYF
j_gene: TRBJ2-5; v_gene: TRBV7-2; len: 9; CDR3aa: CAAGETQYF
j_gene: TRBJ2-1; v_gene: TRBV4-3; len: 16; CDR3aa: CASSQDRGGSYNEQFF
j_gene: TRBJ2-1; v_gene: TRBV30; len: 15; CDR3aa: CAWSVAGGALHEQFF
j_gene: TRBJ1-2; v_gene: TRBV23-1; len: 16; CDR3aa: CASSHQDRANNYGYTF
j_gene: TRBJ1-6; v_gene: TRBV7-2; len: 16; CDR3aa: CASSLQPTGNNSPLHF
j_gene: TRBJ1-1; v_gene: TRBV7-3; len: 13; CDR3aa: CASSFGRAAEAFF
j_gene: TRBJ2-5; v_gene: TRBV9; len: 16; CDR3aa: CASSPTSLNSQGAQYF
j_gene: TRBJ1-3; v_gene: TRBV4-1; len: 17; CDR3aa: CASSQDSGSTGLNTIYF
j_gene: TRBJ2-5; v_gene: TRBV6-5; len: 12; CDR3aa: CASSTTRETQYF
j_gene: TRBJ2-7; v_gene: TRBV2; len: 16; CDR3aa: CASSTGEGVFSYEQYF
j_gene: TRBJ2-7; v_gene: TRBV29-1; len: 14; CDR3aa: CSVVAGGTIYEQYF
j_gene: TRBJ1-5; v_gene: TRBV19; len: 14; CDR3aa: CASRPTGGRQPQHF
j_gene: TRBJ2-3; v_gene: TRBV7-6; len: 14; CDR3aa: CASRAGPSTDTQYF